The rows below give T cell receptor beta chains drawn from one sample of a study of beta chain features in type 1 diabetes. Measured with immunoSEQ multiplex PCR; TCRdb has only the in-frame clones, and not every one. The table records roughly 150,000 clones, roughly 9% of them present only once. The sequenced sample was central memory CD4+ T cells from blood. The origin of the receptors is a woman younger than 30 in good health. CDR3s leave out the opening cysteine and the closing phenylalanine or tryptophan.

V: TRBV5-1
J: TRBJ1-6
length: 13
CDR3: ASSLTGGRASPLH

V: TRBV6-1
J: TRBJ1-3
length: 15
CDR3: ASSERDRASSGNTIY

V: TRBV7-9
J: TRBJ1-1
length: 13
CDR3: ASSFTRGQNTEAF

V: TRBV2
J: TRBJ1-1
length: 12
CDR3: ASSELGQATEAF

V: TRBV30
J: TRBJ2-6
length: 15
CDR3: AWSGLTGGSGANVLT

V: TRBV9
J: TRBJ2-5
length: 11
CDR3: ASSVNREETQY

V: TRBV11-3
J: TRBJ2-4
length: 13
CDR3: ASSTMVEAKNIQY

V: TRBV16
J: TRBJ1-2
length: 12
CDR3: ASSQSGQGYGYT

V: TRBV5-1
J: TRBJ2-7
length: 14
CDR3: ASSLHGQAGYYEQY

V: TRBV4-3
J: TRBJ1-4
length: 13
CDR3: ASSQDGGNDEKLF

V: TRBV5-8
J: TRBJ1-5
length: 14
CDR3: ASSIPGQGAWQPQH

V: TRBV30
J: TRBJ2-3
length: 12
CDR3: ARTSGGALDTQY

V: TRBV7-2
J: TRBJ1-2
length: 12
CDR3: ASSTTGDAYGYT

V: TRBV27
J: TRBJ2-3
length: 12
CDR3: ASSPRRRTGAAY

V: TRBV4-1
J: TRBJ2-4
length: 14
CDR3: ASRDSGGLAKNIQY

V: TRBV2
J: TRBJ2-3
length: 12
CDR3: ASSETGSTDTQY

V: TRBV29-1
J: TRBJ1-5
length: 11
CDR3: SVEVGGRQPQH

V: TRBV28
J: TRBJ1-2
length: 11
CDR3: ASTIDRGSGYT

V: TRBV5-1
J: TRBJ1-1
length: 11
CDR3: ASRGTGNTEAF

V: TRBV25-1
J: TRBJ1-2
length: 14
CDR3: ASSAPGQGTEDGYT

V: TRBV2
J: TRBJ2-1
length: 11
CDR3: ASSRRTDNEQF

V: TRBV7-9
J: TRBJ2-3
length: 12
CDR3: ASSPTGYTDTQY

V: TRBV9
J: TRBJ2-2
length: 12
CDR3: ASSLYSNTGELF

V: TRBV7-2
J: TRBJ1-6
length: 13
CDR3: ASIDWDRESSPLH

V: TRBV7-2
J: TRBJ2-7
length: 11
CDR3: ASSSSGPTGQY

V: TRBV5-1
J: TRBJ2-7
length: 13
CDR3: ASSFGSSGRDEQY

V: TRBV30
J: TRBJ1-3
length: 14
CDR3: AWSGGRPATGNTIY

V: TRBV2
J: TRBJ1-2
length: 10
CDR3: ASSGQGYGYT

V: TRBV7-3
J: TRBJ2-5
length: 11
CDR3: ASSPGLAETQY

V: TRBV30
J: TRBJ2-1
length: 9
CDR3: AWSVYNEQF

V: TRBV7-8
J: TRBJ1-2
length: 10
CDR3: ASSQTDYGYT

V: TRBV29-1
J: TRBJ2-3
length: 14
CDR3: SVAGTSGGRGDTQY

V: TRBV10-3
J: TRBJ1-2
length: 11
CDR3: AISGQGNYGYT

V: TRBV9
J: TRBJ1-5
length: 13
CDR3: ASSVTGDPDQPQH

V: TRBV30
J: TRBJ2-1
length: 12
CDR3: AWSLTSGHNEQF

V: TRBV14
J: TRBJ1-3
length: 13
CDR3: ASSQSWSSGNTIY

V: TRBV20-1
J: TRBJ2-1
length: 9
CDR3: SAGGDVEQF

V: TRBV30
J: TRBJ1-5
length: 12
CDR3: AWTVDRTGQPQH

V: TRBV5-1
J: TRBJ2-1
length: 13
CDR3: ASSFSTGAVNEQF

V: TRBV7-3
J: TRBJ2-4
length: 13
CDR3: ASSLNSGWGNIQY

V: TRBV5-1
J: TRBJ2-5
length: 14
CDR3: ASSLGLAGDRETQY

V: TRBV7-9
J: TRBJ1-2
length: 12
CDR3: ASSGTGGLYGYT

V: TRBV9
J: TRBJ1-3
length: 13
CDR3: ASSVEGASGNTIY

V: TRBV7-9
J: TRBJ1-1
length: 11
CDR3: ASSLAPLTEAF

V: TRBV7-9
J: TRBJ1-1
length: 15
CDR3: ASSLESWTGEDTEAF

V: TRBV2
J: TRBJ2-7
length: 11
CDR3: ASSPEEVGEQY

V: TRBV18
J: TRBJ2-1
length: 11
CDR3: ASSPAPLNEQF

V: TRBV4-1
J: TRBJ2-7
length: 14
CDR3: ASSLSGSFGAYEQY

V: TRBV19
J: TRBJ2-4
length: 16
CDR3: ASSIKIMGRASVDIQY

V: TRBV30
J: TRBJ2-1
length: 14
CDR3: AWSVYRQGVNNEQF

V: TRBV5-1
J: TRBJ2-7
length: 13
CDR3: ASSLAAAALGEQY

V: TRBV30
J: TRBJ1-5
length: 12
CDR3: AWSFDTDYQPQH

V: TRBV7-9
J: TRBJ2-3
length: 12
CDR3: ASSLTFSTDTQY

V: TRBV6-5
J: TRBJ2-1
length: 11
CDR3: ASSYLRTLEQF

V: TRBV29-1
J: TRBJ2-5
length: 12
CDR3: SVDLGGDQETQY

V: TRBV7-2
J: TRBJ2-7
length: 13
CDR3: ASSSLSGRAYEQY

V: TRBV6-6
J: TRBJ2-7
length: 10
CDR3: ASSSGVYEQY

V: TRBV5-4
J: TRBJ2-4
length: 12
CDR3: ASSLEGTKNIQY

V: TRBV5-4
J: TRBJ2-5
length: 14
CDR3: ASSRGGQGARETQY

V: TRBV30
J: TRBJ2-1
length: 13
CDR3: AWSVPGQLYNEQF